This T cell receptor (beta chain) was sequenced during a study of blood T cells in healthy people across ages. Study-wide context: T cells yielded about one barcoded beta molecule per two cells through template switching. Study outcomes and limitations: Changes in expanded clonotypes were possibly confounded, as the CMV status of donors was unknown. Bulk PBMC profiling left naive and antigen-experienced comparisons inconclusive.

The CDR3 has 15 amino acids. Germline V gene lookup returns CDR1 SGHAT and CDR2 FQNNGV. V was pared by 0 bases and J by 2 bases, with 10 bases between. A sample-barcoded 5' primer and a J-beta primer mix were used in a second PCR of about 7 to 12 cycles. Through a template-switch adaptor with 12 random nucleotides, each cDNA molecule received a tag. TCRdb called the 5' RACE reads again in MiXCR, with one record for every CDR3 protein. The sample records around 280,000 distinct CDR3 sequences, around 27% being singletons. This clonotype was detected a few times. Its antigen is undetermined. The sample taken for sequencing was blood. The chain employs TRBV11-2 and TRBJ1-2; possible D gene TRBD1, 6 bases. The sequence came from a woman aged 65 to 85 in good health. CDR3 residues: CASSLELDRNYGYTF. As DNA, the CDR3 is TGTGCCAGCAGCTTAGAACTGGACAGAAACTATGGCTACACCTTC.